This TCR beta chain comes out of a study of blood T cells in healthy people across ages. CDR3 length: 16 amino acids. V lost 5 bases to trimming and J lost 0 bases, with 14 bases between them. Findings of the study overall: Older individuals had lower TCR beta diversity per million T cells (the decline was roughly linear).

For this clonotype: Antigen specificity is unknown.

Combining a sample-barcoded 5' primer with a J-beta primer mix, a second PCR ran for roughly 7 to 12 cycles. From the 5' RACE reads, TCRdb called clonotypes with MiXCR, one entry per CDR3 protein. The sample contains 1.5 million to 2 million distinct CDR3 sequences, roughly 27% of which appear only once. This clonotype was obtained from a woman in her twenties or thirties in good health. The sample consisted of blood. The chain links TRBV12-3 or TRBV12-4 to TRBJ1-3; TRBD1 might be the D (6 bases). CDR3: CASSARTVTSGNTIYF. For the CDR3, the DNA is TGTGCCAGCAGTGCGAGGACAGTAACCTCTGGAAACACCATATATTTT.